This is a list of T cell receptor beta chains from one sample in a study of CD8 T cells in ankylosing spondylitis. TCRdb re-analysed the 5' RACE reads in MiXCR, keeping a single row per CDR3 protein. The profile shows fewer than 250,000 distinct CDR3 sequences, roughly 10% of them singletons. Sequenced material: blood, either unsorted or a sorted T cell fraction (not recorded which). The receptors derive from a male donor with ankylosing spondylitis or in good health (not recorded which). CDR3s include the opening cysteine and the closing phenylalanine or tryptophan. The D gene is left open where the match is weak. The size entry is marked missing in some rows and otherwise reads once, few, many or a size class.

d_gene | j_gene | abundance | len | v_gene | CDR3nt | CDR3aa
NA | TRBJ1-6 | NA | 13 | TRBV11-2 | TGTGCCAGCAGCTTAGAGAGTCTTTCATTCCTCCACTTT | CASSLESLSFLHF
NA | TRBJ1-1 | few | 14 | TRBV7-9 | TGTGCCAGCAGCCTCCCTATGGGGACCACTGAAGCTTTCTTT | CASSLPMGTTEAFF
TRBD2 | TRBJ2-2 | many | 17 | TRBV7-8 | TGTGCCAGCAGCTTGGGGGGGGGAGCTGGAAGGACCGGGGAGCTGTTTTTT | CASSLGGGAGRTGELFF
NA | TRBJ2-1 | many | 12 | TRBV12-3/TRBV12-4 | TGTGCCAGCAGTCCGGACGTCAATGAGCAGTTCTTC | CASSPDVNEQFF
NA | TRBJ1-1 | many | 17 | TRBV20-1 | TGCAGTGCTAGAGATCCCAGGGGCCACACCAAGGGAACTGAAGCTTTCTTT | CSARDPRGHTKGTEAFF
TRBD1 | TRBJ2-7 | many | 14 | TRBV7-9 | TGTGCCAGCAGCGCCGGGACAGGGAGGTGGGAGCAGTACTTC | CASSAGTGRWEQYF
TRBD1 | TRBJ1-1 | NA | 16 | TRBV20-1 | TGCAGTGCTAGTCGGGACAGGACACTCTCGAACACTGAAGCTTTCTTT | CSASRDRTLSNTEAFF
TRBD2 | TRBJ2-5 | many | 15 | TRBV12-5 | TGTGCTAGTGGTCCCGATAGCGGGTCTTCAGAGACCCAGTACTTC | CASGPDSGSSETQYF
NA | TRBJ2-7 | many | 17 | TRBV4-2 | TGTGCCAGCAGCCAAGATTCGAGAGGGAGGAATCCCTACGAGCAGTACTTC | CASSQDSRGRNPYEQYF
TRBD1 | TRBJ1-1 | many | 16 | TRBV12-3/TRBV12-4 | TGTGCCAGCAGTCCCGGGACAGGGGGACCGAACACTGAAGCTTTCTTT | CASSPGTGGPNTEAFF
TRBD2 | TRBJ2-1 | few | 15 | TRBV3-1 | TGTGCCAGCACCCCAAGCGGGGGAAATTACAATGAGCAGTTCTTC | CASTPSGGNYNEQFF
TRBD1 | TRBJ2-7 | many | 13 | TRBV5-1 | TGCGCCAGCAGCCCGGACAGGGCAAACGAGCAGTACTTC | CASSPDRANEQYF
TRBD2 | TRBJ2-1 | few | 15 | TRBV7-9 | TGTGCCAGCAGCTTAGGCGGGACTACCGACTATGAGCAGTTCTTC | CASSLGGTTDYEQFF
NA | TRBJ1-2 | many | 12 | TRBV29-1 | TGCAGCGTTGAGGAAAACATTTATGGCTACACCTTC | CSVEENIYGYTF